What follows are 21 T cell receptor beta chains derived from one specimen sequenced in a study of beta chain features in type 1 diabetes. What was sequenced were expressed TCRB transcripts, since all of the isolated RNA had been reverse transcribed. Assay used: immunoSEQ multiplex PCR; TCRdb lists only in-frame clones, some missing. The sample comprises fewer than 350,000 clones, over 14% of which are singletons, and 0.015% to 0.017% rests with the top ten. Study-wide results and caveats: In every one of the four CD4+ subsets, TCRB CDR3s were moderately but significantly shorter in Type 1 diabetes patients.

Their target antigens are unknown. The sample comprised naive CD4+ T cells from blood. The receptors here all came from a man aged 18 to 30 with type 1 diabetes.

V is TRBV18 and J is TRBJ1-3; TRBD1 is a possible D gene (6 bases). This CDR3 contains 15 residues. Germline lookup yields CDR1 KGHSH and CDR2 LQKENI. Deletions cut 2 bases from V and 4 bases from J, with 12 bases between. CDR3 nucleotides: TGTGCCAGCTCACCAGGACAGATTATGGGAAACACCATATATTTT. It encodes CASSPGQIMGNTIYF.

The chain joins TRBV30 to TRBJ2-5; tentatively, D is TRBD2 (6 bases). The CDR3 sequence is 13 residues long. V dropped 5 bases and J dropped 5 bases, with 15 bases sitting between them. Germline CDR1 GTSNPN, CDR2 SVGIG (reference sequence). CDR3 in DNA: TGTGCCTGGGGCGCCTTGGGGAGGGAGACCCAGTACTTC. It translates to CAWGALGRETQYF.

In its sample, this clone was seen a few times. The CDR3 reads CASSSAYEQYF. CDR3 nucleotides: TGTGCCAGCTCATCTGCCTACGAGCAGTACTTC. The rearrangement uses TRBV18 and TRBJ2-7; no firm D call. Per the germline V gene, CDR1 is KGHSH and CDR2 is LQKENI. This CDR3 contains 11 residues. Deletions cut 5 bases from V and 2 bases from J, with 4 bases between.

The sample holds a few counts of this clone. The V and J genes are TRBV19 and TRBJ2-3, with a possible D match to TRBD2 (6 bases). Germline V gene sequence: CDR1 LNHDA, CDR2 SQIVND (reference sequence). The CDR3 runs 15 residues. Trimming took 3 bases from V and 1 from J, leaving 11 bases between them. Here the CDR3 reads CASSIFGSGTDTQYF. Here the CDR3 DNA reads TGTGCCAGTAGTATCTTCGGGAGCGGCACAGATACGCAGTATTTT.

This clone was counted a few times. The rearrangement uses TRBV15 and TRBJ1-4; D is possibly TRBD1 (6 bases). Trimming left V 1 base short and J 3 bases short, with 9 bases between. CDR3 length: 15 residues. CDR1 LNHNV and CDR2 YYDKDF come from the germline V gene (reference sequence). The CDR3 loop is CATSRVAGANEKLFF. The CDR3 DNA reads as TGTGCCACCAGCAGAGTGGCAGGGGCTAATGAAAAACTGTTTTTT.

The chain uses TRBV19 and TRBJ2-7; 11 nucleotides match TRBD1. The V segment lost 4 bases and the J segment 4 bases; nucleotides outside the gene matches: 6. Germline V lookup: CDR1 LNHDA, CDR2 SQIVND (reference sequence). The CDR3 covers 15 residues. CDR3 nucleotides: TGTGCCAGTAGTACCCGGGACAGGGGGACGTACGAGCAGTACTTC. It encodes CASSTRDRGTYEQYF.

This clone showed up just a few times. Other DNA sequences in this sample translate to the same CDR3. The V call is TRBV5-4, the J call TRBJ2-7; D gene unclear. Germline V gives CDR1 SGHNT, CDR2 YYREEE (reference sequence). This CDR3 region has 12 residues. V lost 2 bases and J 3 bases, leaving 6 bases between the germline ends. The DNA for the CDR3 is TGTGCCAGCAGCTTACCGGGCTACGAGCAGTACTTC. It yields the protein CASSLPGYEQYF.

The chain combines TRBV18 with TRBJ1-1; D gene ambiguous. Trimming took off 3 bases at V and 6 bases at J, with 11 bases between the two ends. The CDR3 extends over 13 amino acids. Germline values: CDR1 KGHSH, CDR2 LQKENI. CDR3 region: CASSPRSRSEAFF. The CDR3 bases are TGTGCCAGCTCACCCAGGTCCCGGTCTGAAGCTTTCTTT.

This clone has just a few counts. The chain employs TRBV28 and TRBJ2-7; tentatively, D is TRBD2 (6 bases). Germline V gene data show CDR1 as MDHEN and CDR2 as SYDVKM. With 6 bases removed from V and 7 bases from J, the gap between germline ends came to 22 bases. This CDR3 contains 15 residues. The CDR3 sequence is CASSRAGTLVGEQYF. DNA of the CDR3: TGTGCCAGCAGCCGGGCCGGGACTCTAGTGGGTGAGCAGTACTTC.

The genes are TRBV5-6 and TRBJ2-7, with 9 bases aligning to TRBD2. Per germline, CDR1 SGHDT and CDR2 YYEEEE. The CDR3 has 15 amino acids. The trim removed 4 bases at V and 4 bases at J, leaving 9 bases unmatched. CDR3 sequence: CASSRRSGSVYEQYF. The CDR3 region has the DNA TGTGCCAGCAGCCGTCGTAGCGGGAGTGTGTACGAGCAGTACTTC.

This clone came up a few times. This CDR3 is also generated by other DNA sequences in the sample. The rearrangement uses TRBV28 and TRBJ2-5; D is undetermined. This CDR3 comprises 11 residues. Per germline, CDR1 MDHEN and CDR2 SYDVKM. The germline V and J ends were trimmed by 3 bases and 5 bases, with 4 bases remaining between them. CDR3 in DNA: TGTGCCAGCAGTTTCTTGGAGACCCAGTACTTC. Protein product: CASSFLETQYF.

The rearrangement joins TRBV29-1 to TRBJ2-1; a weak D match, TRBD2 (6 bases). This CDR3 has 14 amino acids. Trimming removed 3 bases at V and 4 bases at J, with 13 bases between. Germline assignment: CDR1 SQVTM and CDR2 ANQGSEA. CDR3 bases: TGCAGCGTTGAGCTCCGGGACTTATACAATGAGCAGTTCTTC. Its translation is CSVELRDLYNEQFF.

The chain recombines TRBV29-1 with TRBJ1-5; D not certain. The length of the CDR3 is 13 residues. V lost 6 bases and J 6 bases, leaving 15 bases between the germline ends. Germline assignment: CDR1 SQVTM and CDR2 ANQGSEA. CDR3 in amino acids: CSVGTVRGQPQHF. CDR3 in DNA: TGCAGCGTGGGTACAGTCCGGGGTCAGCCCCAGCATTTT.

The gene calls are TRBV7-9 and TRBJ2-3; unclear D gene. The CDR3 consists of 13 residues. V gave up 4 bases and J gave up 0 bases, with 5 bases separating them. Germline V gene lookup returns CDR1 SEHNR and CDR2 FQNEAQ (reference sequence). Here the CDR3 DNA reads TGTGCCAGCAGCTCCGGGAGCACAGATACGCAGTATTTT. Translated, it gives CASSSGSTDTQYF.

This clone was counted a few times. The rearrangement joins TRBV2 to TRBJ1-1, with 9 bases lining up with TRBD1. The CDR3 loop spans 13 amino acids. V shed 7 bases and J 3 bases; nucleotides not matched to a gene: 3. Per the germline V gene, CDR1 is SNHLY and CDR2 is FYNNEI. CDR3 in DNA: TGTGCCAGCATCCGGGACAGGGACACTGAAGCTTTCTTT. Protein sequence: CASIRDRDTEAFF.

J is TRBJ1-5 and V is TRBV9; D gene uncertain. The CDR3 runs to 15 residues. V was trimmed by 3 bases and J by 4 bases, leaving 14 bases between them. The germline CDR1 and CDR2 sequences are SGDLS and YYNGEE. This chain's CDR3 is CASSAYPTHNQPQHF. CDR3 nucleotides: TGTGCCAGCAGCGCCTACCCAACTCATAATCAGCCCCAGCATTTT.

This clone was found a few times. V gene TRBV11-2 combines with J gene TRBJ2-5; 10 bases are a match to TRBD2. This CDR3 region has 15 residues. Looked up from germline, CDR1 is SGHAT and CDR2 is FQNNGV. The V and J ends lost 2 bases and 4 bases, in that order; junction bases with no gene match: 4. For the CDR3, the DNA is TGTGCCAGCAGCTTACTAGCGGGAGTGCGAGAGACCCAGTACTTC. Its protein product is CASSLLAGVRETQYF.

There are a few counts of this clone. This chain connects TRBV28 to TRBJ2-5, with 9 bases aligning to TRBD2. Germline V CDR1 and CDR2: MDHEN, SYDVKM. The CDR3 is made up of 15 amino acids. The trim removed 10 bases at V and 5 bases at J, leaving 14 bases unmatched. The CDR3 is CATKRGVNQWETQYF. CDR3 nucleotide sequence: TGTGCCACAAAGCGGGGGGTTAATCAATGGGAGACCCAGTACTTC.

This clone has a handful of counts. J is TRBJ2-3 and V is TRBV18, with 8 nucleotides matching TRBD1. This CDR3 is 15 amino acids long. Germline trimming cut 5 bases from V and 5 bases from J; bases unmatched to any gene: 9. Looked up from germline, CDR1 is KGHSH and CDR2 is LQKENI. The CDR3 region is CASSTGQGSRDTQYF. As DNA, the CDR3 is TGTGCCAGCTCAACCGGACAGGGCTCGAGAGATACGCAGTATTTT.

This clone occurred a few times. This chain joins TRBV18 and TRBJ2-1; 13 nucleotides match TRBD2. V lost 2 bases to trimming and J lost 6 bases; unmatched junction nucleotides: 10. The CDR3 has 18 amino acids. Germline V gene lookup returns CDR1 KGHSH and CDR2 LQKENI. The CDR3 sequence is CASSPKNGLAGVGNEQFF. The CDR3 coding sequence is TGTGCCAGCTCACCAAAGAATGGACTAGCGGGAGTGGGCAATGAGCAGTTCTTC.

The chain couples TRBV28 to TRBJ2-7; D unresolved. The germline V gene has CDR1 MDHEN and CDR2 SYDVKM. V shed 4 bases and J shed 5 bases, with 6 bases lying between them. The CDR3 covers 11 residues. The CDR3 protein is CASSWYNEQYF. CDR3 coding DNA: TGTGCCAGCAGTTGGTACAACGAGCAGTACTTC.